This T cell receptor beta chain was observed in a study of T cells in Graves' hyperthyroidism and ophthalmopathy. The study's findings and limits: Blood also contained most expanded thyroid clonotypes above 0.001.

The investigators amplified TCR beta CDR3 regions from RNA transcripts. In the first-round RT-PCR of the TCR CDR3, the HTBI primer set was used. TCRdb analysed the multiplex PCR reads with MiXCR anew, one entry per CDR3 protein. The sample carries about 350,000 distinct CDR3 sequences, about a fifth recorded once. CDR3 size: 15 residues. Trimming took 7 bases from V and 6 from J; bases not matched to a gene: 10. Germline lookup yields CDR1 MNHEY and CDR2 SVGEGT. Lactation, pregnancy, other autoimmune disease or uncontrolled infection excluded patients. This clonotype was counted at least ten times. Its target is unknown.

The TCR was taken from a woman between 18 and 29 years old with Graves' hyperthyroidism. The source material was blood. The chain is built from TRBV6-2 or TRBV6-3 and TRBJ2-3; 10 bases align to TRBD2. CDR3 nucleotides: TGTGCCAGCATAGAGACGCAGCGGGGGGGCGATACGCAGTATTTT. Its translation: CASIETQRGGDTQYF.